Described below is a single T cell receptor (beta chain) sequence and its context. The data are from a study of T cell changes during pregnancy in multiple sclerosis. CDR3 length: 17 residues. The J segment lost 10 bases and the V segment lost 2 bases, leaving 20 bases of the junction unmatched. The data were produced by immunoSEQ multiplex PCR, yet TCRdb's version contains in-frame clones alone and is incomplete. The data hold roughly 50,000 clones, with around 91% observed a single time. This specimen was CD8+ T cells from peripheral blood mononuclear cells, taken in the second trimester of pregnancy. The sequence was obtained from a female donor with multiple sclerosis, enrolled in a pregnancy study. J is TRBJ2-7 and V is TRBV23-1; 7 bases line up with TRBD1. Being an ORF, TRBV23-1 has a function that is uncertain. CDR3 amino acids: CASSQPLTGTQGYGQYF. DNA of the CDR3: TGCGCCAGCAGTCAACCACTGACAGGGACCCAAGGTTACGGACAGTACTTC.